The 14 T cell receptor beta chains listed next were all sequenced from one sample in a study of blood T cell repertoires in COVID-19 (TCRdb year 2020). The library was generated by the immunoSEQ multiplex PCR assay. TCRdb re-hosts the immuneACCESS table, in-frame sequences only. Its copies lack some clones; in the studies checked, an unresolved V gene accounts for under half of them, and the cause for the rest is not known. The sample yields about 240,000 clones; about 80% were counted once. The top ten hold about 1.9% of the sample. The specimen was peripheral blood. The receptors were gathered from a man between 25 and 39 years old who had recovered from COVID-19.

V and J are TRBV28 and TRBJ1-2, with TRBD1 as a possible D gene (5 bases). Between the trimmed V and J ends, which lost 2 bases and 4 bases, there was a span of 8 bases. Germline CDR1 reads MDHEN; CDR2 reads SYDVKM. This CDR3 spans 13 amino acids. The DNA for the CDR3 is TGTGCCAGCAGTTTAGGGGGGAGCTATGGCTACACCTTC. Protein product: CASSLGGSYGYTF.

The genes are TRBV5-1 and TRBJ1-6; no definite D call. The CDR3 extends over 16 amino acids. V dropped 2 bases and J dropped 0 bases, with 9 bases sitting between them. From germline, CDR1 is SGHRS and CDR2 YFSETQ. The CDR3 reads CASSFVSGSYNSPLHF. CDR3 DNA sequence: TGCGCCAGCAGCTTTGTTTCCGGCTCCTATAATTCACCCCTCCACTTT.

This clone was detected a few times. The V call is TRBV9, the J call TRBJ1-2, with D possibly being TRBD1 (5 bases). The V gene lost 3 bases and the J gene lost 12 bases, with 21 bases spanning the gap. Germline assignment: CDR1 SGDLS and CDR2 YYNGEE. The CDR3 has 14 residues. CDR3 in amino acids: CASSDSVYGGSDTF. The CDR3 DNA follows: TGTGCCAGCAGCGATTCCGTGTACGGGGGTTCGGACACCTTC. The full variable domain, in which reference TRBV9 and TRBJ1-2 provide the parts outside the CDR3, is DSGVTQTPKHLITATGQRVTLRCSPRSGDLSVYWYQQSLDQGLQFLIQYYNGEERAKGNILERFSAQQFPDLHSELNLSSLELGDSALYFCASSDSVYGGSDTFGSGTRLTVV.

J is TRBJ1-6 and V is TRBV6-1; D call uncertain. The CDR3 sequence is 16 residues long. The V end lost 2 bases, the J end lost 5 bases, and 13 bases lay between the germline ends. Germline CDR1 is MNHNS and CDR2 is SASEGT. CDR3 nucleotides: TGTGCCAGCAGTGAATTCACGGGGATAAATAATTCACCCCTCCACTTT. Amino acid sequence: CASSEFTGINNSPLHF.

The CDR3 spells CASSTGTSGANTGELFF. The CDR3, as DNA: TGTGCCAGCAGCACCGGGACTAGCGGGGCGAACACCGGGGAGCTGTTTTTT. The chain combines TRBV11-2 with TRBJ2-2; 13 bases agree with TRBD2. With V trimmed by 5 bases and J by 0 bases, 3 bases remained unmatched. The CDR3 is 17 amino acids. From germline, CDR1 is SGHAT and CDR2 FQNNGV.

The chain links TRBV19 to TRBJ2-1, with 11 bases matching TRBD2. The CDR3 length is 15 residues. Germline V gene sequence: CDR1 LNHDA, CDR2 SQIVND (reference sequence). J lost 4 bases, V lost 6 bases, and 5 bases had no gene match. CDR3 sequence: CASRTSSGGYNEQFF. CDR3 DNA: TGTGCCAGTAGGACCTCTAGCGGGGGGTACAATGAGCAGTTCTTC. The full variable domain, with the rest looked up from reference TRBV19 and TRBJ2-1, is DGGITQSPKYLFRKEGQNVTLSCEQNLNHDAMYWYRQDPGQGLRLIYYSQIVNDFQKGDIAEGYSVSREKKESFPLTVTSAQKNPTAFYLCASRTSSGGYNEQFFGPGTRLTVL.

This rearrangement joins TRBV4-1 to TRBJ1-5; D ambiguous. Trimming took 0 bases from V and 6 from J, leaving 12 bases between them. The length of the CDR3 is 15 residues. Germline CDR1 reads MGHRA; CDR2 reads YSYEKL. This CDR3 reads CASSQDEQELQPQHF. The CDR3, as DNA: TGCGCCAGCAGCCAAGACGAGCAAGAACTTCAGCCCCAGCATTTT.

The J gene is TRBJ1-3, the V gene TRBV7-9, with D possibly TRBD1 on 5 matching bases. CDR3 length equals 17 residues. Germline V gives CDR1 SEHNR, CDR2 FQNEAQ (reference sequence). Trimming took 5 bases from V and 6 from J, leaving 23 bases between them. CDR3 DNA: TGTGCCAGCAGCCGTAAGAACAGGACTACTCTGGCAAACACCATATATTTT. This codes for CASSRKNRTTLANTIYF.

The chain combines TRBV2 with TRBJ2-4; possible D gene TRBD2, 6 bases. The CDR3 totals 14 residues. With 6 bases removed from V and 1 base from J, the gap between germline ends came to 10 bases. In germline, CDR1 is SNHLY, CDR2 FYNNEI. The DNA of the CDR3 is TGTGCCAGCAGCCTGGCGGGGGCCAAAAACATTCAGTACTTC. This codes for CASSLAGAKNIQYF.

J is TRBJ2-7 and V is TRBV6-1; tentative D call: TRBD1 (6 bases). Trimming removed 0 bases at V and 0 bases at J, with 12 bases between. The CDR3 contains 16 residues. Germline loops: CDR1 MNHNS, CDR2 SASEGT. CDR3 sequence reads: CASSEAQDRFSYEQYF. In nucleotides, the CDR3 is TGTGCCAGCAGTGAAGCGCAAGACAGGTTCTCCTACGAGCAGTACTTC.

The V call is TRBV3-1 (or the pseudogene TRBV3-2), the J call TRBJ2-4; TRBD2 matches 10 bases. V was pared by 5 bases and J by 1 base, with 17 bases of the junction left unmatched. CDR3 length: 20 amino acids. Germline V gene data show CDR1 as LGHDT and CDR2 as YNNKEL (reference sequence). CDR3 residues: CASSTYSPQRGGFAKNIQYF. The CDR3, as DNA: TGTGCCAGCAGCACTTATTCCCCCCAGCGGGGGGGCTTTGCCAAAAACATTCAGTACTTC.

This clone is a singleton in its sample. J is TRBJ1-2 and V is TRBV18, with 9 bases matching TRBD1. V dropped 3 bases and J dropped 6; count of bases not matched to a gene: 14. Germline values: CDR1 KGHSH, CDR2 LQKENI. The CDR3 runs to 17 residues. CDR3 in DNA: TGTGCCAGCTCACCCGGGACAGGGTGGGTCAGGGAGAATGGCTACACCTTC. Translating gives CASSPGTGWVRENGYTF.

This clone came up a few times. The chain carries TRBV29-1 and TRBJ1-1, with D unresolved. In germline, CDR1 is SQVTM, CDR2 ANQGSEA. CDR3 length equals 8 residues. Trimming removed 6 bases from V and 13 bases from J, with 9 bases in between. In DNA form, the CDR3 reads TGCAGCGTGGGTACGGGTTTCTTT. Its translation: CSVGTGFF.

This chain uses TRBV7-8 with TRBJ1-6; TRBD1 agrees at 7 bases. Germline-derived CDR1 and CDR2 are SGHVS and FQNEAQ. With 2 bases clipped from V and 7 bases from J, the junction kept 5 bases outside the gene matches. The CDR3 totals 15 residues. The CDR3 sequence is CASSLQGVGNSPLHF. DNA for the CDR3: TGTGCCAGCAGCTTACAGGGGGTGGGGAATTCACCCCTCCACTTT.